The clone carrying this T cell receptor beta chain was seen only once. V lost 1 base and J 14 bases, leaving 16 bases between the germline ends. The CDR3 consists of 13 residues. Looked up from germline, CDR1 is SGHTA and CDR2 is FQGNSA. Sequencing was performed with immunoSEQ multiplex PCR; in TCRdb, only in-frame clones are kept and a portion is missing. The profile shows tens of thousands of clones, roughly 96% of them singletons. These data originate in a study of technical replicates of blood from several donors. The source is a human donor in good health. Sequencing input: T cells isolated from PBMCs. This sequence joins TRBV7-2 and TRBJ2-3; no firm D call. This chain's CDR3 is CASSLDVYDLTYF. CDR3 in DNA: TGTGCCAGCAGCTTAGACGTCTATGATCTTACGTATTTT.